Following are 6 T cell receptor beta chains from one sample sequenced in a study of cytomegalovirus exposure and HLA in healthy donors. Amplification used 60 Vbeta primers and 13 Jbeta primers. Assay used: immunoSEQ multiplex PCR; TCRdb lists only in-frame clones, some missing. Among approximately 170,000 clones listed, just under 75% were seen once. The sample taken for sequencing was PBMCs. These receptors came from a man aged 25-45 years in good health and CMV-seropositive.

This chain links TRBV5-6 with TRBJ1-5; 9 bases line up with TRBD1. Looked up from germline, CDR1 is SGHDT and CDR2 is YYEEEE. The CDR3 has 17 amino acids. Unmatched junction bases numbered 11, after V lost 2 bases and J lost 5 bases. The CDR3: CASSLAQGAIPYQPQHF. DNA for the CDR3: TGTGCCAGCAGCTTAGCACAGGGGGCGATCCCTTATCAGCCCCAGCATTTT.

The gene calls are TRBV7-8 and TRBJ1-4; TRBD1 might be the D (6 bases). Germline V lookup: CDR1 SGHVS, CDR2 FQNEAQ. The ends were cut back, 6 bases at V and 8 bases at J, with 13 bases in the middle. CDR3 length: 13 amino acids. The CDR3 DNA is TGTGCCAGCAGAACTCACAGGGAGGAAAAACTGTTTTTT. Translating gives CASRTHREEKLFF.

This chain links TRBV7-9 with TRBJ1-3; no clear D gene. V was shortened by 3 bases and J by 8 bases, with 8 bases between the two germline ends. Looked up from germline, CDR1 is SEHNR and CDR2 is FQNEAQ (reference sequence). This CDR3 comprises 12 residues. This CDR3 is CASSFGRDTIYF. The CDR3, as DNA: TGTGCCAGCAGCTTTGGGCGGGACACCATATATTTT.

CDR3 region: CASSGTVSGNTIYF. Written as DNA, the CDR3 is TGTGCCAGCAGTGGGACAGTCTCTGGAAACACCATATATTTT. This sequence joins TRBV2 and TRBJ1-3; TRBD1 is a possible D gene (6 bases). The germline V gene encodes CDR1 SNHLY and CDR2 FYNNEI. V was pared by 4 bases and J by 0 bases, with 7 bases between. The CDR3 consists of 14 residues.

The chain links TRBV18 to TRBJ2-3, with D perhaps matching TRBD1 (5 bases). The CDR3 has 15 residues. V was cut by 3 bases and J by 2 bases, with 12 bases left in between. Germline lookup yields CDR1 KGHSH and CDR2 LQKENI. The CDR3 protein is CASSPLQGTTDTQYF. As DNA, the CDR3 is TGTGCCAGCTCACCTTTGCAGGGAACCACAGATACGCAGTATTTT.

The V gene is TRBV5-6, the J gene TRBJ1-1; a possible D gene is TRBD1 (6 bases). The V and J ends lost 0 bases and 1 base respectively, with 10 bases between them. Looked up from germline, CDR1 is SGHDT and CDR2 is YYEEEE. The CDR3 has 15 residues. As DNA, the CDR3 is TGTGCCAGCAGCTTGGTGGGCAGGGGGAACACTGAAGCTTTCTTT. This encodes CASSLVGRGNTEAFF. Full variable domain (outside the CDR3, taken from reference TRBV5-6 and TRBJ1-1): DAGVTQSPTHLIKTRGQQVTLRCSPKSGHDTVSWYQQALGQGPQFIFQYYEEEERQRGNFPDRFSGHQFPNYSSELNVNALLLGDSALYLCASSLVGRGNTEAFFGQGTRLTVV.